The sequence of this T cell receptor beta chain was determined in a study of blood T cell repertoires in COVID-19. All enrollees were about 18 to 90 years old and from approximately 24 US areas. Sequencing was performed with immunoSEQ multiplex PCR; in TCRdb, only in-frame clones are kept and a portion is missing. Counted here are about 220,000 clones, around 88% occurring once; the ten biggest clones make up 2.5%. The CDR3 runs 13 residues. The V and J ends lost 0 bases and 4 bases respectively, with 6 bases between them. The germline gives CDR1 MNHEY, CDR2 SVGEGT. The rearrangement links TRBV6-2 or TRBV6-3 to TRBJ1-2, with D unclear. The clonotype originates from a woman aged 40 to 49 with acute COVID-19. Sequenced input: PBMCs or T cells enriched from blood (not recorded which). The CDR3: CASSYSNSYGYTF. The CDR3 region has the DNA TGTGCCAGCAGTTACTCGAACAGCTATGGCTACACCTTC.